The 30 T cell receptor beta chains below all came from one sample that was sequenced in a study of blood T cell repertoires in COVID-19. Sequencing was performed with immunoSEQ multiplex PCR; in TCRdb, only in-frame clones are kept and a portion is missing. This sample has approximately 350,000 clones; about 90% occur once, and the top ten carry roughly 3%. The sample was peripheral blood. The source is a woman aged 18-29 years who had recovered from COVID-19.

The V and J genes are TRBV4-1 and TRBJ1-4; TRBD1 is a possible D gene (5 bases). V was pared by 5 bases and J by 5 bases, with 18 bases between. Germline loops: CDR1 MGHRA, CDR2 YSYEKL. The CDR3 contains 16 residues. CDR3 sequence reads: CASSYRGQNANEKLFF. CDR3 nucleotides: TGCGCCAGCAGCTATAGGGGTCAGAATGCGAATGAAAAACTGTTTTTT.

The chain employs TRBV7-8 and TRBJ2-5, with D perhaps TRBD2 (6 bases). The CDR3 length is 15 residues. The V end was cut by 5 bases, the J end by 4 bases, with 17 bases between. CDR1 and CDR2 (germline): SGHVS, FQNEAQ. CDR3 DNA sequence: TGTGCCAGCAGCCCGATCCCCGGGACTGGAGAGACCCAGTACTTC. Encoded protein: CASSPIPGTGETQYF.

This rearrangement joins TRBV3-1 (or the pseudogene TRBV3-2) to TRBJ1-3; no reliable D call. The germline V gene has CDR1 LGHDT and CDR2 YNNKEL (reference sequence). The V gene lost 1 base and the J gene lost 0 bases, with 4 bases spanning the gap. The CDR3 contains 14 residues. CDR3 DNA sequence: TGTGCCAGCAGCCAAGCGTCCTCTGGAAACACCATATATTTT. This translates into CASSQASSGNTIYF.

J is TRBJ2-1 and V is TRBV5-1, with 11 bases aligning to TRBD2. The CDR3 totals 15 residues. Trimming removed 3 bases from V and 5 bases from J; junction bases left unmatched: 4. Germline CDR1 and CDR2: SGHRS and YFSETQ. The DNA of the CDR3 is TGCGCCAGCAGCTCGACTAGCGGGAACCACAATGAGCAGTTCTTC. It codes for CASSSTSGNHNEQFF.

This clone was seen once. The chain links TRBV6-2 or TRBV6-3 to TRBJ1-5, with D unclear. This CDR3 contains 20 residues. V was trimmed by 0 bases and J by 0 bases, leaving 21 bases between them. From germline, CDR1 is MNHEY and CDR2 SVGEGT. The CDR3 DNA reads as TGTGCCAGCAGTTACTCGATTCTGGGTGAGCGGGGTTATAGCAATCAGCCCCAGCATTTT. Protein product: CASSYSILGERGYSNQPQHF.

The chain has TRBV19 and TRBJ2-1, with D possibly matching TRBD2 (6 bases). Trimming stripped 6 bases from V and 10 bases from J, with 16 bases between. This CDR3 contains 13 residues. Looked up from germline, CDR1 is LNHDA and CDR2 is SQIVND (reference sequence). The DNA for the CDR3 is TGTGCCAGTAGCCGGCGGCCTAGCGTGGAGCAGTTCTTC. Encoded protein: CASSRRPSVEQFF.

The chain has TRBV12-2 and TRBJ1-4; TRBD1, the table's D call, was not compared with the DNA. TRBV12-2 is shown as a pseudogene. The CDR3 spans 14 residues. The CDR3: CASRRDRGPEKLFF. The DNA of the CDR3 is TGTGCAAGTCGCCGGGACAGGGGACCTGAAAAACTGTTTTTT.

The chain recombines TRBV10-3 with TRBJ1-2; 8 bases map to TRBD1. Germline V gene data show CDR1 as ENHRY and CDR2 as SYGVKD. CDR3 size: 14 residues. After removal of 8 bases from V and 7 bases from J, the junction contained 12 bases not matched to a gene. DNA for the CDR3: TGTGCCATCGGGTCCGAACAGGGGGAGGGTGGCTACACCTTC. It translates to CAIGSEQGEGGYTF.

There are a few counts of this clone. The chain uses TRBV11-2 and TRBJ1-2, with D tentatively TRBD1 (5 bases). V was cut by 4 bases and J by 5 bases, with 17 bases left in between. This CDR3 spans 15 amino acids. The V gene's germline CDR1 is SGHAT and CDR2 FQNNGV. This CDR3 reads CASSYPGGGRYGYTF. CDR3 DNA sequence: TGTGCCAGCAGCTATCCCGGCGGGGGACGATATGGCTACACCTTC. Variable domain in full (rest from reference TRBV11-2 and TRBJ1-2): EAGVAQSPRYKIIEKRQSVAFWCNPISGHATLYWYQQILGQGPKLLIQFQNNGVVDDSQLPKDRFSAERLKGVDSTLKIQPAKLEDSAVYLCASSYPGGGRYGYTFGSGTRLTVV.

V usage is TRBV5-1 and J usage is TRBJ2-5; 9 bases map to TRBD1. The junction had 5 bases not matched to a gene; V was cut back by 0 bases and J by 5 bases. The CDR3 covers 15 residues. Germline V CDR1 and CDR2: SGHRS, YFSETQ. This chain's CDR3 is CASSLDGQGFETQYF. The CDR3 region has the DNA TGCGCCAGCAGCTTGGATGGACAGGGGTTCGAGACCCAGTACTTC.

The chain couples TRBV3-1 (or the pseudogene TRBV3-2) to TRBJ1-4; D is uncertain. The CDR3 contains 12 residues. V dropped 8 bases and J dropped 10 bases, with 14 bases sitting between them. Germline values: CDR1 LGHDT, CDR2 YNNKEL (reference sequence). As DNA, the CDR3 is TGTGCCAGCCTCCCGAAATCGGGAAAACTGTTTTTT. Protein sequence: CASLPKSGKLFF.

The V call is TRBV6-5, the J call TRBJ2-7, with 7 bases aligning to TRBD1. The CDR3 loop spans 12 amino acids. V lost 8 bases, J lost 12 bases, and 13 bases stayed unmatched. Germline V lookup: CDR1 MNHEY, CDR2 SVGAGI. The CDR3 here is CASHGPRQGAYV. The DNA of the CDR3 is TGTGCCAGCCATGGACCCAGACAGGGTGCGTACGTC.

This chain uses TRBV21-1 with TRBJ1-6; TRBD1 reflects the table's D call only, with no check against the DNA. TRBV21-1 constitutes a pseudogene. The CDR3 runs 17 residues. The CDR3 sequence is CASSKYPRQGAISPLHF. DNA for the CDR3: TGTGCCAGCAGCAAATATCCCAGACAGGGGGCTATTTCACCCCTCCACTTT.

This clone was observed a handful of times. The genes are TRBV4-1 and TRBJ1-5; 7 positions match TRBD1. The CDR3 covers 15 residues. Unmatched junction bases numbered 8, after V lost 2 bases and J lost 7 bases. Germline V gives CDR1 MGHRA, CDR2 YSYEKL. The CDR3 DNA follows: TGCGCCAGCAGCCAAACTCGACAGGGCGGGCAGCCCCAGCATTTT. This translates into CASSQTRQGGQPQHF.

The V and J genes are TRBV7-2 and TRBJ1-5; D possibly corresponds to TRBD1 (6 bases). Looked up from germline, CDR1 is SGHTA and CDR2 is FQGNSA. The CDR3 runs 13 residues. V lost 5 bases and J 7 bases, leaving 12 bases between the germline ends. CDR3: CASSLDSRQPQHF. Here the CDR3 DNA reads TGTGCCAGCAGCCTGGACAGTAGACAGCCCCAGCATTTT.

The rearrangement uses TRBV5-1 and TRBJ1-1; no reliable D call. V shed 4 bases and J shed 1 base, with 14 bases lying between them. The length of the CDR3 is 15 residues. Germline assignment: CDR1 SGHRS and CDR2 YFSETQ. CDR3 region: CASSPLTGGNTEAFF. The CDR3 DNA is TGCGCCAGCAGCCCGTTAACCGGCGGGAACACTGAAGCTTTCTTT.

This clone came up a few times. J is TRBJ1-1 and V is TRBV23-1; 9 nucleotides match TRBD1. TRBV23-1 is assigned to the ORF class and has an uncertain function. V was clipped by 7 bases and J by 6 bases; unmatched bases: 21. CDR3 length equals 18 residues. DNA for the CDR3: TGCGCCAGCACTCTATGGTACGGGACAGGGTATAGGTGGGCTGAAGCTTTCTTT. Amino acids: CASTLWYGTGYRWAEAFF.

CDR3 nucleotide sequence: TGTGCCAGCAGCTTAGATCGGAGGAGCACAGATACGCAGTATTTT. Translated, it gives CASSLDRRSTDTQYF. The chain recombines TRBV11-2 with TRBJ2-3; maybe TRBD2 (5 bases). This CDR3 comprises 15 residues. Germline V CDR1 and CDR2: SGHAT, FQNNGV. V was cut by 0 bases and J by 0 bases, with 7 bases left in between.

This CDR3 is CASSPQGRRVEDTQYF. CDR3 DNA: TGTGCCAGCAGCCCGCAGGGCCGACGGGTTGAAGATACGCAGTATTTT. The V gene is TRBV5-6, the J gene TRBJ2-3, with D maybe TRBD1 (5 bases). V lost 4 bases, J lost 5 bases, and 20 bases lay in between. Looked up from germline, CDR1 is SGHDT and CDR2 is YYEEEE. The CDR3 is 16 residues long.

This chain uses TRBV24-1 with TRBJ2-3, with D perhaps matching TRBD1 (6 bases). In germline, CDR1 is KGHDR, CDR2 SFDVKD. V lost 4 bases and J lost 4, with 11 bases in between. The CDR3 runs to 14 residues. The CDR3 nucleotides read TGTGCCACCAGTGACTTCAGGGGCTCAGATACGCAGTATTTT. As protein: CATSDFRGSDTQYF.

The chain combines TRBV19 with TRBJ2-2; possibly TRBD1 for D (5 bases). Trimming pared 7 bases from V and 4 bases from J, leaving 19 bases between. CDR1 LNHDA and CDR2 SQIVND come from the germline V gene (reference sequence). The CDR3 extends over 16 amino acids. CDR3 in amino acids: CASTPEAGLPTGELFF. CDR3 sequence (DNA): TGTGCCAGTACCCCCGAGGCAGGGCTACCCACCGGGGAGCTGTTTTTT.

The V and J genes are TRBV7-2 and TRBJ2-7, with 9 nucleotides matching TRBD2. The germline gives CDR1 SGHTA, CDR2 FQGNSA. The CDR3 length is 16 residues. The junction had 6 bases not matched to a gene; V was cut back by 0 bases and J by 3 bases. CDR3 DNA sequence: TGTGCCAGCAGCTTAGCGTGGCGGGAGGGATTCTACGAGCAGTACGTC. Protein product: CASSLAWREGFYEQYV.

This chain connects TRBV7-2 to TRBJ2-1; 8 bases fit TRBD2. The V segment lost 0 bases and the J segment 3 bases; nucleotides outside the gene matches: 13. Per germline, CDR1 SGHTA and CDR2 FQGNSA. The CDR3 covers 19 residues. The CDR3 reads CASSLAPPRAGGSYNEQFF. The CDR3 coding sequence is TGTGCCAGCAGCTTAGCCCCTCCGAGGGCGGGAGGCAGCTACAATGAGCAGTTCTTC.

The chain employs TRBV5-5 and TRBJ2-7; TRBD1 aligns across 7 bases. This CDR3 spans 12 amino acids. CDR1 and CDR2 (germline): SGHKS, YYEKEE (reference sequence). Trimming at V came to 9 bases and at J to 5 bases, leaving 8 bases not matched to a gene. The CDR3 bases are TGTGCCATCGACAGGGTATCCAACGAGCAGTACGTC. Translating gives CAIDRVSNEQYV.

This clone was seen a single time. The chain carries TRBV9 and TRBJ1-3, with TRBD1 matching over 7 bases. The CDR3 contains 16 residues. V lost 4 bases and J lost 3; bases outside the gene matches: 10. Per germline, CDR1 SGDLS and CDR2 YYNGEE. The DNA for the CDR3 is TGTGCCAGCAGCCCTGCCCGACAGGGTATTGGAAACACCATATATTTT. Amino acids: CASSPARQGIGNTIYF.

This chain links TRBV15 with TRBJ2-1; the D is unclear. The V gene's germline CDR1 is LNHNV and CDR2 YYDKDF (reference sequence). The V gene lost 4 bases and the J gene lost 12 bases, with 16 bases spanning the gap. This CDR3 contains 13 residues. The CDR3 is CATSKNYPPGQFF. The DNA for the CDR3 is TGTGCCACCAGCAAAAACTACCCACCGGGGCAGTTCTTC.

CDR3 in amino acids: CASKIREGDTQYF. In nucleotides, the CDR3 is TGTGCCAGTAAGATACGGGAGGGAGATACGCAGTATTTT. This rearrangement joins TRBV19 to TRBJ2-3; 8 nucleotides align to TRBD2. With 7 bases clipped from V and 5 bases from J, the junction kept 5 bases outside the gene matches. The CDR3 totals 13 residues. Germline assignment: CDR1 LNHDA and CDR2 SQIVND (reference sequence).

CDR3 region: CASSSGTGMGNQPQHF. Here the CDR3 DNA reads TGTGCCAGCAGCTCCGGGACAGGGATGGGCAATCAGCCCCAGCATTTT. This sequence joins TRBV5-5 and TRBJ1-5; 9 nucleotides align to TRBD1. The germline CDR1 and CDR2 sequences are SGHKS and YYEKEE (reference sequence). Unmatched junction bases numbered 6, after V lost 3 bases and J lost 2 bases. The CDR3 spans 16 residues.

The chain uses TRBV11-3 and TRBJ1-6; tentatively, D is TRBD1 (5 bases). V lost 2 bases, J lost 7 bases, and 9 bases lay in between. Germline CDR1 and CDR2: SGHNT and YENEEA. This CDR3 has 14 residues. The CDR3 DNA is TGTGCCAGCAGCTTATCGACAGCCAATTCACCCCTCCACTTT. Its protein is CASSLSTANSPLHF.

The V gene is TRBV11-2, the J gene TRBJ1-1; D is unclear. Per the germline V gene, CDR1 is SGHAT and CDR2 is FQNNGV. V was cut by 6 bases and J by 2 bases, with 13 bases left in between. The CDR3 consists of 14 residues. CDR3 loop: CASSGWEVNTEAFF. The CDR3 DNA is TGTGCCAGCAGTGGCTGGGAGGTCAACACTGAAGCTTTCTTT.